Below, 16 T cell receptor beta chains from the same sample are listed, as sequenced in a study of regulatory T cells in long-lasting Graves disease (dated by TCRdb to the early 2020s). The time point label on this specimen signifies: persistent/refractory GD, antithyroid drugs over 5 years with positive TRAb. RNA was extracted from PBMCs in TRIzol for both TCR sequencing and RNA sequencing. Libraries were prepared through multiplex PCR. The sequencing machine was an Illumina HiSeq 4000. To build TCR beta libraries, CDR3 regions were amplified by Arm-PCR using iRepertoire HTBI primers. TCRdb reprocessing: public reads trimmed at Q25 with fastp, clones called with MiXCR, in-frame beta chains kept. Rows merge per CDR3 protein into single entries with the most common DNA and genes. Recorded for this sample are some 330,000 distinct CDR3 sequences; more than 20% of them occurred a single time. The top ten clones comprise 25% to 30% of the sample.

Here the sequenced sample was peripheral blood mononuclear cells (PBMCs), taken when the disease was refractory, from a patient treated with antithyroid drugs. These receptors were taken from a woman between 35 and 50 years old with Graves disease. Donor details come from another sample of the same person, matched by shared clones.

This clonotype was picked up many times. V gene TRBV28 combines with J gene TRBJ2-4; unclear D gene. CDR1 and CDR2 from the germline V gene are MDHEN and SYDVKM. V lost 5 bases and J 0 bases, leaving 5 bases between the germline ends. The CDR3 extends over 13 amino acids. CDR3 coding DNA: TGTGCCAGCAGTCTTACAGCCAAAAACATTCAGTACTTC. It translates to CASSLTAKNIQYF. The full variable domain, its missing parts supplied by reference TRBV28 and TRBJ2-4, is DVKVTQSSRYLVKRTGEKVFLECVQDMDHENMFWYRQDPGLGLRLIYFSYDVKMKEKGDIPEGYSVSREKKERFSLILESASTNQTSMYLCASSLTAKNIQYFGAGTRLSVL.

V and J are TRBV7-9 and TRBJ2-1, with 14 nucleotides matching TRBD2. The CDR3 loop spans 14 amino acids. Germline CDR1 SEHNR, CDR2 FQNEAQ (reference sequence). The V gene end was trimmed by 8 bases and the J gene end by 8 bases; junction bases not matched to a gene: 5. CDR3 loop: CASRLAGGVDEQFF. CDR3 nucleotide sequence: TGTGCCAGCCGACTAGCGGGAGGGGTCGATGAGCAGTTCTTC.

In this sample, this clonotype turned up a few times. The junction differs from germline at one of its ends, possibly a read error. V gene TRBV24-1 combines with J gene TRBJ2-2, with D maybe TRBD1 (6 bases). Germline V gene data show CDR1 as KGHDR and CDR2 as SFDVKD. The CDR3 extends over 16 amino acids. The CDR3 loop is CATSDQTTGNTGEPFF. The CDR3 nucleotides read TGTGCCACCAGTGATCAAACAACAGGGAACACCGGGGAGCCGTTTTTT.

The V call is TRBV20-1, the J call TRBJ2-1; tentative D call: TRBD2 (6 bases). This CDR3 comprises 12 residues. Germline lookup yields CDR1 DFQATT and CDR2 SNEGSKA (reference sequence). V lost 6 bases to trimming and J lost 12 bases, with 18 bases between them. DNA of the CDR3: TGCAGTGCGCCCCGAAAGCGGGTAGGGCAGTTCTTC. Its translation is CSAPRKRVGQFF.

This clonotype came up a few times. The chain combines TRBV6-2 or TRBV6-3 with TRBJ1-4, with 10 bases lining up with TRBD1. Germline CDR1 and CDR2: MNHEY and SVGEGT. This CDR3 is 20 amino acids long. With V trimmed by 2 bases and J by 5 bases, 17 bases remained unmatched. CDR3 coding DNA: TGTGCCAGCAGTTACCCTCTAATTCGGACAGGGGGTCTCCCCAATGAAAAACTGTTTTTT. Amino acids: CASSYPLIRTGGLPNEKLFF.

Note on this clonotype: Mismatch with germline at one junction end may stem from a read error. The V and J genes are TRBV7-9 and TRBJ2-1; D possibly uses TRBD1 or TRBD2 (5 bases each). This CDR3 spans 13 amino acids. Germline loops: CDR1 SEHNR, CDR2 FQNEAQ (reference sequence). CDR3 region: CASSILRDPGLVF. CDR3 DNA sequence: TGTGCCAGCAGCATTCTCCGGGACCCCGGTCTAGTCTTC.

Only a few counts were recorded for this clonotype. This chain links TRBV6-1 with TRBJ2-7; 12 bases map to TRBD1. Trimming took 10 bases from V and 3 from J; bases not matched to a gene: 10. The germline CDR1 and CDR2 sequences are MNHNS and SASEGT. This CDR3 region has 15 residues. The CDR3, as DNA: TGTGCCACCGCCACCGGGACAGGGGGCTTCTACGAGCAGTACTTC. Its translation: CATATGTGGFYEQYF.

With regard to this clonotype: A much larger clone sits a single nucleotide away, making a read error possible. The chain couples TRBV7-9 to TRBJ2-5; perhaps TRBD1 as D (6 bases). Germline CDR1 and CDR2: SEHNR and FQNEAQ (reference sequence). The length of the CDR3 is 11 residues. The CDR3: CVAGVVETQYF. CDR3 sequence (DNA): TGTGTCGCAGGGGTGGTGGAGACCCAGTACTTC.

The sample holds many counts of this clonotype. One end of the junction varies from germline; a read error may be responsible. The rearrangement uses TRBV28 and TRBJ2-7; tentative D call: TRBD1 (5 bases). CDR3 length equals 12 residues. Germline V lookup: CDR1 MDHEN, CDR2 SYDVKM. This CDR3 is CASSFGVGQINF. The CDR3 DNA follows: TGTGCCAGCAGTTTTGGGGTGGGGCAGATAAACTTC.

This clonotype was counted many times. The chain employs TRBV2 and TRBJ1-2, with TRBD1 as a possible D gene (6 bases). V was clipped by 6 bases and J by 6 bases, with 14 bases between them. CDR1 and CDR2 (germline): SNHLY, FYNNEI. The CDR3 runs to 13 residues. The CDR3 nucleotides are TGTGCCAGCAGGGACCCCGGGGGCCATGGCTACACCTTC. It is translated as CASRDPGGHGYTF.

This chain joins TRBV12-3 or TRBV12-4 and TRBJ1-3; no firm D call. This CDR3 has 13 residues. Trimming stripped 7 bases from V and 3 bases from J, with 10 bases between. The CDR3 reads CASTILLGNTIYF. CDR3 DNA: TGTGCCAGCACCATATTACTTGGAAACACCATATATTTT.

This clonotype came up many times. This rearrangement joins TRBV29-1 to TRBJ2-7; 7 bases agree with TRBD2. The CDR3 has 15 residues. Germline CDR1 reads SQVTM; CDR2 reads ANQGSEA. V shed 5 bases and J 4 bases; nucleotides not matched to a gene: 14. DNA of the CDR3: TGCAGCGTTTTCGGGCGGAGCGGGATGAGTTACGAGCAGTACTTC. It specifies CSVFGRSGMSYEQYF.

This sequence joins TRBV20-1 and TRBJ2-1; 7 nucleotides match TRBD2. Germline CDR1 is DFQATT and CDR2 is SNEGSKA (reference sequence). Trimming removed 3 bases from V and 3 bases from J; junction bases left unmatched: 8. The CDR3 loop spans 15 amino acids. CDR3 sequence (DNA): TGCAGTGCTAGTCCCGGGAGCGGGGACTACAATGAGCAGTTCTTC. Translated: CSASPGSGDYNEQFF.

The rearrangement links TRBV20-1 to TRBJ1-2; D is possibly TRBD1 (6 bases). There are 13 residues in the CDR3. Germline V gene lookup returns CDR1 DFQATT and CDR2 SNEGSKA (reference sequence). The V end lost 2 bases, the J end lost 6 bases, and 13 bases lay between the germline ends. The CDR3, as DNA: TGCAGTGCTAGACTACGGGGGGCCCATGGCTACACCTTC. Translating gives CSARLRGAHGYTF.

V gene TRBV28 combines with J gene TRBJ1-1; no definite D call. V lost 3 bases, J lost 9 bases, and 11 bases lay in between. Germline loops: CDR1 MDHEN, CDR2 SYDVKM. The CDR3 runs to 12 residues. CDR3 coding DNA: TGTGCCAGCAGTTTGATCGGAGGTAAAGCTTTCTTT. The encoded protein is CASSLIGGKAFF.

This clonotype was observed many times. V and J are TRBV7-9 and TRBJ2-5; 12 bases fit TRBD2. From germline, CDR1 is SEHNR and CDR2 FQNEAQ (reference sequence). This CDR3 spans 17 amino acids. Losses at the gene ends were 4 bases for V and 5 bases for J; bases not matched to a gene: 11. CDR3 residues: CASSSTSGRPTGETQYF. The DNA of the CDR3 is TGTGCCAGCAGCTCGACTAGCGGGAGACCTACAGGGGAGACCCAGTACTTC.